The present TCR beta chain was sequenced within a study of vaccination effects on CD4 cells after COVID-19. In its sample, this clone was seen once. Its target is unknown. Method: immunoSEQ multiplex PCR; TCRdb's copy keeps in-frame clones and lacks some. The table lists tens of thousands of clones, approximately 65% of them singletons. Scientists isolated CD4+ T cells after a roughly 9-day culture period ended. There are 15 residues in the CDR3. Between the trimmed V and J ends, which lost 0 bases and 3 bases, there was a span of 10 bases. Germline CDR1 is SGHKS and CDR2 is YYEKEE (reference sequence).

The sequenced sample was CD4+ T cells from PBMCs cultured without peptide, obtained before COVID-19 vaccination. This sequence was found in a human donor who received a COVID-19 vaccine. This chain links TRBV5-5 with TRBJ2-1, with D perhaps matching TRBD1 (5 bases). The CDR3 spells CASSLGSGFYNEQFF. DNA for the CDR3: TGTGCCAGCAGCTTGGGCTCAGGGTTCTACAATGAGCAGTTCTTC. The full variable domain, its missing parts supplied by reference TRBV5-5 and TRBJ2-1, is DAGVTQSPTHLIKTRGQQVTLRCSPISGHKSVSWYQQVLGQGPQFIFQYYEKEERGRGNFPDRFSARQFPNYSSELNVNALLLGDSALYLCASSLGSGFYNEQFFGPGTRLTVL.